In its sample, the clone carrying this T cell receptor (beta chain) was seen a few times. TCRdb independently ran MiXCR on the RT-PCR reads; one entry per CDR3 protein. The data show about 680,000 distinct CDR3 sequences, approximately 14% seen once. The receptor's source is a female donor in good health, serving as a healthy control. Sample: memory CD4+ T cells from blood.

This CDR3 is CASSDRTLRNTGELFF. For the CDR3, the DNA is TGTGCCAGCAGCGACCGGACACTACGGAACACCGGGGAGCTGTTTTTT. The chain links TRBV7-2 to TRBJ2-2; D possibly corresponds to TRBD1 (5 bases). Trimming took 5 bases from V and 1 from J, leaving 14 bases between them. The germline CDR1 and CDR2 sequences are SGHTA and FQGNSA. The CDR3 totals 16 residues.